What follows are 24 T cell receptor beta chains derived from one specimen sequenced in a study of blood T cell repertoires in COVID-19. TCRdb keeps only in-frame clones here, not all; method: immunoSEQ multiplex PCR. The table includes around 140,000 clones, 80% to 85% detected once. Sequencing was done on a sample of peripheral blood. These receptors came from a human donor in a cohort sampled during active COVID-19.

This chain joins TRBV21-1 and TRBJ2-1; the table's D call, TRBD2, has no DNA check behind it. TRBV21-1 is reported as a pseudogene. This CDR3 region has 18 residues. The CDR3 reads CASSKVASGVGSYNEQFF. The CDR3, as DNA: TGTGCCAGCAGCAAAGTGGCTAGCGGGGTGGGCTCCTACAATGAGCAGTTCTTC.

This clone was observed once. The chain is built from TRBV9 and TRBJ1-1, with 8 bases lining up with TRBD1. This CDR3 comprises 15 residues. Germline V lookup: CDR1 SGDLS, CDR2 YYNGEE. V lost 2 bases and J lost 0; bases outside the gene matches: 3. The DNA for the CDR3 is TGTGCCAGCAGCGTTGGGACAGGAGTGAACACTGAAGCTTTCTTT. Translating it yields CASSVGTGVNTEAFF.

CDR3 sequence: CASSVGGAGKETQYF. CDR3 coding DNA: TGTGCCAGCAGCGTAGGAGGAGCGGGTAAAGAGACCCAGTACTTC. J is TRBJ2-5 and V is TRBV9, with D maybe TRBD2 (6 bases). V was pared by 0 bases and J by 3 bases, with 12 bases between. In germline, CDR1 is SGDLS, CDR2 YYNGEE. CDR3 length: 15 residues.

The V and J genes are TRBV6-6 and TRBJ2-7; D possibly corresponds to TRBD2 (6 bases). Trimming cost V 6 bases and J 4 bases, with 19 bases left between them. CDR1 MNHNY and CDR2 SVGAGI come from the germline V gene (reference sequence). This CDR3 contains 15 residues. The CDR3 nucleotides are TGTGCCAGCAGCATACAGCCCAGCGGGCCTTACGAGCAGTACTTC. Translated: CASSIQPSGPYEQYF.

The CDR3 nucleotides are TGCGCCAGCAGCCAGATAGCAGCGGGAGCCTACGAGCAGTACTTC. It translates to CASSQIAAGAYEQYF. The chain carries TRBV4-3 and TRBJ2-7; TRBD2 aligns across 8 bases. Germline V gene lookup returns CDR1 LGHNA and CDR2 YSLEER. The CDR3 covers 15 residues. J was trimmed by 2 bases and V by 3 bases; bases with no gene match: 6.

The chain employs TRBV7-8 and TRBJ2-3; TRBD2 matches 10 bases. Germline values: CDR1 SGHVS, CDR2 FQNEAQ. Losses at the gene ends were 0 bases for V and 2 bases for J; bases not matched to a gene: 5. The CDR3 sequence is 17 residues long. The CDR3 reads CASSLARTSGYTDTQYF. The CDR3 bases are TGTGCCAGCAGCTTAGCCAGGACTAGCGGATACACAGATACGCAGTATTTT.

This chain connects TRBV3-1 (or the pseudogene TRBV3-2) to TRBJ2-5, with TRBD2 matching over 8 bases. V was pared by 1 base and J by 5 bases, with 6 bases of the junction left unmatched. From germline, CDR1 is LGHDT and CDR2 YNNKEL (reference sequence). The CDR3 contains 15 residues. In nucleotides, the CDR3 is TGTGCCAGCAGCCAAGGGGGCGGGAGGCAGGAGACCCAGTACTTC. It specifies CASSQGGGRQETQYF.

Only a few counts were recorded for this clone. The J gene is TRBJ1-6, the V gene TRBV6-5; perhaps TRBD1 as D (6 bases). CDR3 length: 13 amino acids. CDR1 MNHEY and CDR2 SVGAGI come from the germline V gene. V was trimmed by 6 bases and J by 7 bases, leaving 10 bases between them. The CDR3 region is CASSWQGNSPLHF. For the CDR3, the DNA is TGTGCCAGCAGCTGGCAGGGGAATTCACCCCTCCACTTT.

V usage is TRBV19 and J usage is TRBJ1-5; 12 nucleotides align to TRBD1. From germline, CDR1 is LNHDA and CDR2 SQIVND (reference sequence). CDR3 length: 15 amino acids. Germline trimming cut 10 bases from V and 7 bases from J; bases unmatched to any gene: 11. The CDR3 sequence: CAISSGTGGEQPQHF. Written as DNA, the CDR3 is TGTGCCATTTCCTCAGGGACAGGGGGCGAGCAGCCCCAGCATTTT.

This clone was observed a handful of times. The V and J genes are TRBV7-3 and TRBJ2-2; a possible D gene is TRBD2 (6 bases). Germline CDR1 reads SGHTA; CDR2 reads FQGTGA. With 8 bases removed from V and 0 bases from J, the gap between germline ends came to 13 bases. CDR3 length: 15 residues. The DNA of the CDR3 is TGTGCCAGCTCAACCGGCGGGACGAACACCGGGGAGCTGTTTTTT. This encodes CASSTGGTNTGELFF.

Only a few counts were recorded for this clone. CDR3 sequence (DNA): TGCGCCAGCAGCACCACTCCCCGAATGGGGGCTGGCTACACCTTC. Translation: CASSTTPRMGAGYTF. V gene TRBV5-1 combines with J gene TRBJ1-2; possibly TRBD1 for D (6 bases). This CDR3 spans 15 amino acids. V was trimmed by 4 bases and J by 7 bases, leaving 20 bases between them. Germline CDR1 and CDR2: SGHRS and YFSETQ.

CDR3 in amino acids: CSVERWTGSSYEQYF. The CDR3 bases are TGCAGCGTTGAAAGATGGACGGGGAGCTCCTACGAGCAGTACTTC. The chain joins TRBV29-1 to TRBJ2-7, with D perhaps TRBD2 (5 bases). Deletions cut 2 bases from V and 0 bases from J, with 14 bases between. Germline CDR1 SQVTM, CDR2 ANQGSEA. There are 15 residues in the CDR3.

The genes are TRBV10-3 and TRBJ2-1, with a possible D match to TRBD1 (5 bases). CDR3 length equals 13 residues. The V gene's germline CDR1 is ENHRY and CDR2 SYGVKD. The V end lost 0 bases, the J end lost 15 bases, and 15 bases lay between the germline ends. CDR3 in DNA: TGTGCCATCAGTGAGTCTCCGCGACAGTGGTCGTTCTTC. Amino acids: CAISESPRQWSFF.

The chain is built from TRBV3-1 (or the pseudogene TRBV3-2) and TRBJ2-1, with 16 bases identical to TRBD2. The junction had 6 bases not matched to a gene; V was cut back by 3 bases and J by 10 bases. Germline loops: CDR1 LGHDT, CDR2 YNNKEL (reference sequence). CDR3 length: 16 residues. The CDR3 loop is CASSHSPGLAGGEQFF. For the CDR3, the DNA is TGTGCCAGCAGCCACTCACCGGGACTAGCGGGAGGGGAGCAGTTCTTC.

The rearrangement links TRBV18 to TRBJ2-7; perhaps TRBD1 as D (6 bases). The CDR3 has 14 residues. Between the trimmed V and J ends, which lost 5 bases and 2 bases, there was a span of 13 bases. Looked up from germline, CDR1 is KGHSH and CDR2 is LQKENI. In DNA, the CDR3 is TGTGCCAGCTCAGCTGACAGGCCCCCCTACGAGCAGTACTTC. Translated, it gives CASSADRPPYEQYF.

V usage is TRBV5-6 and J usage is TRBJ2-3; 8 bases line up with TRBD2. Losses at the gene ends were 4 bases for V and 0 bases for J; bases not matched to a gene: 7. The CDR3 loop spans 16 amino acids. Germline CDR1 is SGHDT and CDR2 is YYEEEE. CDR3 sequence reads: CASSTRLARSTDTQYF. The CDR3 nucleotides read TGTGCCAGCAGCACCCGACTAGCGAGAAGCACAGATACGCAGTATTTT.

The chain's CDR3 is CASTQGRITEQYF. The CDR3 coding sequence is TGTGCCAGTACACAGGGGCGAATAACCGAGCAGTACTTC. The chain carries TRBV9 and TRBJ2-7; TRBD1 matches 7 bases. Trimming cost V 8 bases and J 6 bases; bases outside gene matches: 11. There are 13 residues in the CDR3. Germline V gene lookup returns CDR1 SGDLS and CDR2 YYNGEE.

V is TRBV28 and J is TRBJ1-4; TRBD1 aligns across 8 bases. Trimming cost V 6 bases and J 8 bases; bases outside gene matches: 8. Germline values: CDR1 MDHEN, CDR2 SYDVKM. The CDR3 sequence is 14 residues long. The DNA of the CDR3 is TGTGCCAGCAGGGGGACAGGCACGGCGGAAAAACTGTTTTTT. Protein: CASRGTGTAEKLFF.

In this sample, this clone turned up a few times. The chain joins TRBV5-1 to TRBJ1-1; D gene uncertain. The CDR3 extends over 15 amino acids. Trimming cost V 1 base and J 0 bases, with 10 bases left between them. Germline CDR1 and CDR2: SGHRS and YFSETQ. CDR3 sequence: CASSLSGDLNTEAFF. The CDR3 DNA follows: TGCGCCAGCAGCTTGTCAGGTGATTTGAACACTGAAGCTTTCTTT. Full variable domain (remainder filled in from reference TRBV5-1 and TRBJ1-1): KAGVTQTPRYLIKTRGQQVTLSCSPISGHRSVSWYQQTPGQGLQFLFEYFSETQRNKGNFPGRFSGRQFSNSRSEMNVSTLELGDSALYLCASSLSGDLNTEAFFGQGTRLTVV.

The chain combines TRBV3-1 (or the pseudogene TRBV3-2) with TRBJ1-2, with a possible D match to TRBD1 (6 bases). The CDR3 runs 13 residues. Deletions cut 2 bases from V and 7 bases from J, with 11 bases between. Germline V CDR1 and CDR2: LGHDT, YNNKEL (reference sequence). The CDR3 here is CASSQSGVFGYTF. Here the CDR3 DNA reads TGTGCCAGCAGCCAATCAGGGGTCTTTGGCTACACCTTC.

The chain links TRBV6-4 to TRBJ1-2; 8 positions agree with TRBD1. This CDR3 spans 15 amino acids. With V trimmed by 4 bases and J by 0 bases, 4 bases remained unmatched. Germline values: CDR1 MRHNA, CDR2 SNTAGT. This CDR3 is CASSAEQGANYGYTF. CDR3 in DNA: TGTGCCAGCAGTGCCGAACAGGGGGCTAACTATGGCTACACCTTC.

The chain employs TRBV6-6 and TRBJ2-2; 8 bases are shared with TRBD1. Germline V gene data show CDR1 as MNHNY and CDR2 as SVGAGI (reference sequence). The J segment lost 7 bases and the V segment lost 4 bases, leaving 11 bases of the junction unmatched. The CDR3 is 16 amino acids. The CDR3 bases are TGTGCCAGCAGTTCCAGGGGGCGCGTGGTAGGCGGGGAGCTGTTTTTT. This translates into CASSSRGRVVGGELFF.

The chain couples TRBV6-2 or TRBV6-3 to TRBJ2-7, with 7 bases lining up with TRBD1. V shed 2 bases, J shed 2 bases, and the junction held 12 bases outside the gene matches. Germline-derived CDR1 and CDR2 are MNHEY and SVGEGT. There are 17 residues in the CDR3. The CDR3 region has the DNA TGTGCCAGCAGTTACGGGACAGTTAATCTACTAACCTACGAGCAGTACTTC. Encoded protein: CASSYGTVNLLTYEQYF.

This chain connects TRBV19 to TRBJ2-3; TRBD2 matches at 8 bases. V lost 5 bases to trimming and J lost 2 bases; unmatched junction nucleotides: 12. The CDR3 runs 17 residues. Per the germline V gene, CDR1 is LNHDA and CDR2 is SQIVND (reference sequence). This CDR3 reads CASSPRSLAGFTDTQYF. The DNA of the CDR3 is TGTGCCAGTAGTCCACGATCGTTAGCGGGGTTCACAGATACGCAGTATTTT.